The clone carrying this T cell receptor (beta chain) came up a few times. These data originate in a study of identical twins. TCRdb reprocessed the 5' RACE reads with MiXCR, giving one entry per CDR3 protein. The sample carries around 670,000 distinct CDR3 sequences, 6.1% recorded once. The sample was naive T cells sorted from blood. The receptor comes from a man aged 18 to 29 in good health.

The CDR3 spells CASPQGTDYNEQFF. CDR3 in DNA: TGTGCCAGTCCACAGGGGACCGATTACAATGAGCAGTTCTTC. The genes are TRBV2 and TRBJ2-1, with TRBD1 matching over 7 bases. Germline CDR1 is SNHLY and CDR2 is FYNNEI. The CDR3 runs 14 residues. V was pared by 9 bases and J by 4 bases, with 9 bases of the junction left unmatched.